The table lists the clone carrying this TCR beta chain with many counts. The antigen is unknown. These data originate in a study of spatial heterogeneity in lung cancer. Study results and caveats: At tumor resection, ubiquitous expanded TCRs were detected in blood more often than later.

MiXCR, applied by TCRdb to the 5' RACE reads, yields one record per CDR3 protein. The sample yields more than 65,000 distinct CDR3 sequences, roughly 8% seen once. The CDR3 sequence is 16 residues long. The ends lost 6 bases at V and 4 bases at J; junction bases unmatched: 12. Germline V lookup: CDR1 MRHNA, CDR2 SNTAGT. Described time point: sample taken at primary tumor resection. This sequence joins TRBV6-4 and TRBJ1-2, with 9 bases fitting TRBD1. Sequenced here: PBMCs, sampled at surgery. The clonotype comes from a male donor with early-stage non-small cell lung cancer. Here the CDR3 DNA reads TGTGCCAGCAGACCTACAGGGGGCATGGGCAGCTATGGCTACACCTTC. Protein sequence: CASRPTGGMGSYGYTF.